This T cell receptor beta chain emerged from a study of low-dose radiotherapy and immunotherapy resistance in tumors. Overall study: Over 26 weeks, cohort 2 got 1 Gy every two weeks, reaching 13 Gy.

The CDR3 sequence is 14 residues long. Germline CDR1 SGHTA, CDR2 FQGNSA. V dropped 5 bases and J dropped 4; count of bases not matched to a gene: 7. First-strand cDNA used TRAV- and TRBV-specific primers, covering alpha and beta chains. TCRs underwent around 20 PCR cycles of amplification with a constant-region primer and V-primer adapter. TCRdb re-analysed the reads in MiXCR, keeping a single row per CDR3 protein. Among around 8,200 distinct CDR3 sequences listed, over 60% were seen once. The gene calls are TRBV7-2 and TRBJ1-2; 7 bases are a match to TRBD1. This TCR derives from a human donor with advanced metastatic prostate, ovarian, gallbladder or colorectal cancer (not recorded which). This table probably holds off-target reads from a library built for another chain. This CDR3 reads CASSHRGGIYGYTF. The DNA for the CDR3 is TGTGCCAGCAGCCACAGAGGGGGCATCTATGGCTACACCTTC.